The entry below describes one T cell receptor (beta chain). In this sample, this clone turned up a few times. Which antigen it targets is not known. Per-nucleotide qualities are absent, and no much larger clonotype sits a single base away. Other DNA sequences in the same sample also yield this CDR3. The data belong to a study of shared clonotypes between healthy human individuals (dated by TCRdb to 2018 to 2021). Looking at the study overall: Two women and a few men aged 18 to 49 years were included in the cohort. Different laboratories and diverse techniques were used to prepare libraries and sequence TCR repertoires, to increase sequencing depth and limit assay-specific biases. For each donor, three plates each were used for CD4 naive and CD4 memory, two plates were used for CD8 naive, and one plate was used for CD8 memory. Between about 0.85 and 10 billion PBMCs per donor were obtained by leukapheresis. Blood TCR repertoires of about five healthy adults were deeply sequenced to estimate repertoire size and the extent of clonotype sharing between individuals.

Using the deep immunoSEQ assay, TCR CDR3 regions were amplified from genomic DNA by multiplex PCR. For each cell subset, the extracted genomic DNA was distributed evenly across all wells of several immunoSEQ 96-well plates, and each plate served as one replicate. For sorted subsets, about 220 ng of genomic DNA, equivalent to around 30,000 T cell genomes, went into each replicate PCR. Purified libraries were measured with a Qubit 3.0 fluorometer, size-checked on a Bioanalyzer 2100, and measured again with the KAPA Library Quantification kit. Each immunoSEQ 96-well plate was sequenced on its own single-read 150-cycle Illumina NextSeq 550 flow cell. Regarding the original processing steps: Because the immunoSEQ output included only junctional sequences and no quality scores, the filtering could not be the same as the filtering used for full-length reads. To assign V/J genes and CDR3, sequences were annotated against IMGT germline references using PyIR, a Python wrapper for IgBLAST v1.9. Reads were removed for weak V/J assignments (E-value above 1e-6), missing CDR3, stop codons, out-of-frame junctions, or ambiguous translated residues. V3J clonotypes were defined by identical inferred V gene, J gene, and CDR3 amino acid sequence. The percentage overlap between two repertoires was calculated by dividing the number of shared unique clonotypes by the size of the smaller repertoire. Repertoire richness was assessed with RTK rarefaction, the Chao1 estimator, and Recon v2.1 estimates of unobserved clonotypes. OLGA was used to compute generation probabilities for all TCRbeta clonotypes that the gDNA method yielded from a handful of donors. Sourced from immuneACCESS, this table was stored by TCRdb with only in-frame sequences that have V and J called. A share of the clones is absent; for the studies checked, an unresolved V gene accounts for under half, and the remainder has no known explanation. Clonal size and the V and J genes are those of that table, whereas D and trimming came from the DNA. The sample profile shows 2,100,000 or so clones; approximately 96% of them were found once. The top ten hold more than 0.1% of the sample.

General conclusions and limits of the study: Clonotypes shared by all four sorted-subset donors showed higher generation probabilities than non-shared clonotypes. Larger estimated clonotype richness was generally found for naive subsets than for memory subsets. Sampling was limited to blood, and TCR repertoires in tissue likely differ from TCR repertoires in blood. Incomplete sequencing was indicated by rarefaction of sorted-subset datasets, despite the large sequencing depth. Pairwise subsampling indicated that sequencing depth was expected to affect the degree of clonotype sharing among donors. When a few donors were compared, the shared fraction of clonotypes was roughly 4.8% for naive CD4, around 4% for naive CD8, 2.3% for memory CD4, and around 0.37% for memory CD8. The genetic and exposure-history diversity represented was limited by the small number of donors.

The donors were healthy, HIV-negative adults with no recently reported acute infections or vaccinations. Every donor was a Caucasian adult residing in Nashville, Tennessee, USA. Magnetic negative selection was used to enrich CD4+ T cells, after which naive cells were positively selected on CD45RA and the negative fraction became the memory subset. Blood was obtained by leukapheresis, after which PBMCs were separated by Ficoll-Histopaque density gradient centrifugation and cryopreserved in liquid nitrogen vapor phase. Purity and quantity of every magnetically sorted T cell population were checked by analytical flow cytometry. Each sorted fraction had its genomic DNA isolated and then quantified by UV absorbance on a Nanodrop 2000c. CDR1 is given as SGHRS and CDR2 as YFSETQ, both from the germline V gene. Spanning cysteine to phenylalanine, the CDR3 consists of 12 amino acids. Only the CDR3 part of the read is kept: 36 bases, read in frame from the first base. Between the V and J ends, shortened by 4 bases and 0 bases respectively, the junction contains 1 base.

The V gene is TRBV5-1 and the J gene is TRBJ2-2, with the D segment identity uncertain. Sample: naive CD4+ T cells sorted from blood. The cell subset or site label of this sample denotes: CD45RA+ positively selected. This TCR came from a man younger than 35 in good health. The DNA sequence is TGCGCCAGCAGCCCGAACACCGGGGAGCTGTTTTTT. It translates as CASSPNTGELFF.